A single sample is the source of the 18 T cell receptor beta chains below, sequenced in a study of T cell responses to AZD1222 COVID-19 vaccine. Sequencing was performed with immunoSEQ multiplex PCR; in TCRdb, only in-frame clones are kept and a portion is missing. The profile covers some 150,000 clones, with around 90% appearing a single time and 2.5% to 3% taken by the ten largest. Sequences were derived from peripheral blood, sampled on day 0 of AZD1222 vaccination. The receptors were gathered from an adult in good health.

This clone was detected once. V is TRBV2 and J is TRBJ2-5, with D maybe TRBD1 (5 bases). The CDR3 sequence is 13 residues long. Trimming removed 10 bases from V and 5 bases from J, with 17 bases in between. CDR1 and CDR2 from the germline V gene are SNHLY and FYNNEI. In nucleotides, the CDR3 is TGTGCCACGAGCAGGGATTCTCTTGAGACCCAGTACTTC. Protein sequence: CATSRDSLETQYF.

This sequence joins TRBV19 and TRBJ2-5; 9 positions match TRBD1. CDR3 length equals 16 residues. Germline values: CDR1 LNHDA, CDR2 SQIVND (reference sequence). V dropped 5 bases and J dropped 4; count of bases not matched to a gene: 11. This CDR3 is CASSPGQGRVGETQYF. CDR3 nucleotide sequence: TGTGCCAGTAGTCCCGGACAGGGGAGGGTCGGAGAGACCCAGTACTTC.

This clone was found once. V and J are TRBV6-2 or TRBV6-3 and TRBJ2-5; TRBD1 agrees at 8 bases. Germline V gives CDR1 MNHEY, CDR2 SVGEGT. Trimming removed 2 bases from V and 5 bases from J; junction bases left unmatched: 7. There are 15 residues in the CDR3. The CDR3 nucleotides read TGTGCCAGCAGTTACGGCAGGGGGCGAGGTGAGACCCAGTACTTC. Its protein is CASSYGRGRGETQYF.

The V call is TRBV11-2, the J call TRBJ1-1; 7 bases align to TRBD1. Germline CDR1 and CDR2: SGHAT and FQNNGV. V lost 5 bases and J lost 4; bases outside the gene matches: 4. The CDR3 runs 13 residues. CDR3 DNA sequence: TGTGCCAGCAGCCCGAGGGGGCGCACTGAAGCTTTCTTT. It yields the protein CASSPRGRTEAFF.

The genes are TRBV7-3 and TRBJ2-7; 7 bases line up with TRBD2. CDR1 is SGHTA and CDR2 is FQGTGA in the germline V gene. Germline trimming cut 6 bases from V and 3 bases from J; bases unmatched to any gene: 11. This CDR3 contains 15 residues. The CDR3 sequence is CASSLGASGYYEQYF. CDR3 DNA: TGTGCCAGCAGTCTAGGGGCTAGCGGCTACTACGAGCAGTACTTC. Combining the CDR3 with reference TRBV7-3 and TRBJ2-7 gives the whole variable domain GAGVSQTPSNKVTEKGKYVELRCDPISGHTALYWYRQSLGQGPEFLIYFQGTGAADDSGLPNDRFFAVRPEGSVSTLKIQRTERGDSAVYLCASSLGASGYYEQYFGPGTRLTVT.

This CDR3 reads CASSQDVRGSYEQYF. CDR3 in DNA: TGCGCCAGCAGCCAAGATGTCAGGGGGAGCTACGAGCAGTACTTC. The chain links TRBV4-1 to TRBJ2-7; TRBD1 aligns across 7 bases. After removal of 0 bases from V and 3 bases from J, the junction contained 5 bases not matched to a gene. The CDR3 sequence is 15 residues long. CDR1 is MGHRA and CDR2 is YSYEKL in the germline V gene.

The rearrangement joins TRBV5-1 to TRBJ2-5; 9 nucleotides line up with TRBD1. The CDR3 totals 16 residues. The V and J ends lost 0 bases and 5 bases, in that order; junction bases with no gene match: 8. Germline CDR1 reads SGHRS; CDR2 reads YFSETQ. The CDR3 region is CASSLAGTGILETQYF. The CDR3 DNA sequence: TGCGCCAGCAGCTTGGCGGGGACAGGGATCCTGGAGACCCAGTACTTC.

The gene calls are TRBV27 and TRBJ1-6, with D hard to call. CDR1 is MNHEY, CDR2 SMNVEV, per germline (reference sequence). This CDR3 is 16 amino acids long. V was pared by 6 bases and J by 4 bases, with 16 bases between. Here the CDR3 reads CASSPRRAQYNSPLHF. For the CDR3, the DNA is TGTGCCAGCAGCCCCAGAAGGGCGCAATATAATTCACCCCTCCACTTT.

This clone showed up many times. The DNA of the CDR3 is TGTGCCAGCCTGGGACAGCATAGCAATCAGCCCCAGCATTTT. Translation: CASLGQHSNQPQHF. V and J are TRBV19 and TRBJ1-5, with 7 bases lining up with TRBD1. Germline CDR1 is LNHDA and CDR2 is SQIVND (reference sequence). J lost 0 bases, V lost 9 bases, and 5 bases had no gene match. The CDR3 is 14 amino acids.

This clone was seen just once. This rearrangement joins TRBV28 to TRBJ1-5; D gene unclear. V was trimmed by 1 base and J by 4 bases, leaving 14 bases between them. The CDR3 is 16 residues long. Germline loops: CDR1 MDHEN, CDR2 SYDVKM. The CDR3, as DNA: TGTGCCAGCAGTTTATATCAGGCCCCCGCTAATCAGCCCCAGCATTTT. Its protein product is CASSLYQAPANQPQHF.

The chain couples TRBV15 to TRBJ2-7; a weak D match, TRBD2 (5 bases). The CDR3 covers 14 residues. From germline, CDR1 is LNHNV and CDR2 YYDKDF (reference sequence). V shed 0 bases and J shed 6 bases, with 12 bases lying between them. CDR3 DNA sequence: TGTGCCACCAGCAGAGATCTGGGAGTAGGCGAGCAGTACTTC. This sequence encodes CATSRDLGVGEQYF. Looking up the rest from reference TRBV15 and TRBJ2-7 gives the full variable domain: DAMVIQNPRYQVTQFGKPVTLSCSQTLNHNVMYWYQQKSSQAPKLLFHYYDKDFNNEADTPDNFQSRRPNTSFCFLDIRSPGLGDTAMYLCATSRDLGVGEQYFGPGTRLTVT.

The chain links TRBV19 to TRBJ1-5, with D possibly TRBD1 on 5 matching bases. Germline values: CDR1 LNHDA, CDR2 SQIVND (reference sequence). V was shortened by 6 bases and J by 1 base, with 10 bases between the two germline ends. The CDR3 has 14 residues. The CDR3 coding sequence is TGTGCCAGTAGGGTGGGGCCAAGCAATCAGCCCCAGCATTTT. It codes for CASRVGPSNQPQHF.

The chain links TRBV27 to TRBJ2-2, with D possibly being TRBD1 or TRBD2 (7 bases each). This CDR3 has 19 residues. Germline V gene sequence: CDR1 MNHEY, CDR2 SMNVEV (reference sequence). Trimming removed 5 bases from V and 5 bases from J, with 27 bases in between. The CDR3 nucleotides are TGTGCCAGCAGTCCGAGCCCGCAGGGAGGGGGCGCAGGAACCGGGGAGCTGTTTTTT. This sequence encodes CASSPSPQGGGAGTGELFF.

This chain links TRBV5-1 with TRBJ2-7; a possible D gene is TRBD1 (5 bases). CDR1 and CDR2 (germline): SGHRS, YFSETQ. V was clipped by 0 bases and J by 5 bases, with 18 bases between them. This CDR3 has 16 amino acids. DNA of the CDR3: TGCGCCAGCAGCTTGGGCCAGGGTTTAGTTCTGGACGAGCAGTACTTC. It is translated as CASSLGQGLVLDEQYF. Based on the CDR3 plus reference TRBV5-1 and TRBJ2-7, the full variable domain is KAGVTQTPRYLIKTRGQQVTLSCSPISGHRSVSWYQQTPGQGLQFLFEYFSETQRNKGNFPGRFSGRQFSNSRSEMNVSTLELGDSALYLCASSLGQGLVLDEQYFGPGTRLTVT.

V usage is TRBV6-4 and J usage is TRBJ2-1; TRBD2 matches 12 bases. This CDR3 is built from 15 residues. V lost 0 bases and J lost 6; bases outside the gene matches: 0. Germline V CDR1 and CDR2: MRHNA, SNTAGT. The CDR3 loop reads CASSDSTSGSNEQFF. The CDR3 DNA reads TGTGCCAGCAGTGACTCGACTAGCGGGAGCAATGAGCAGTTCTTC.

V and J are TRBV5-1 and TRBJ2-5; D possibly corresponds to TRBD1 (6 bases). This CDR3 has 14 amino acids. V was clipped by 1 base and J by 4 bases, with 11 bases between them. Germline V gene data show CDR1 as SGHRS and CDR2 as YFSETQ. For the CDR3, the DNA is TGCGCCAGCAGCTTGAAACAGGGTACAGAGACCCAGTACTTC. Translation: CASSLKQGTETQYF.

The chain recombines TRBV27 with TRBJ2-7; a weak D match, TRBD2 (5 bases). Trimming left V 6 bases short and J 2 bases short, with 11 bases between. There are 13 residues in the CDR3. Germline loops: CDR1 MNHEY, CDR2 SMNVEV (reference sequence). The CDR3 sequence is CASSGVPPYEQYF. DNA for the CDR3: TGTGCCAGCAGCGGGGTCCCGCCCTACGAGCAGTACTTC.

The rearrangement uses TRBV9 and TRBJ1-6; 9 bases are shared with TRBD1. CDR3 length: 14 amino acids. The germline CDR1 and CDR2 sequences are SGDLS and YYNGEE. J lost 10 bases, V lost 1 base, and 3 bases had no gene match. The CDR3: CASSVTTGGSPLHF. In DNA, the CDR3 is TGTGCCAGCAGCGTAACTACAGGGGGCTCACCCCTCCACTTT. Full variable domain (rest looked up from reference TRBV9 and TRBJ1-6): DSGVTQTPKHLITATGQRVTLRCSPRSGDLSVYWYQQSLDQGLQFLIQYYNGEERAKGNILERFSAQQFPDLHSELNLSSLELGDSALYFCASSVTTGGSPLHFGNGTRLTVT.